These 8 T cell receptor beta chains came from one sample sequenced in a study of monozygotic twins with inflammatory bowel disease. TCRdb reworked the 5' RACE reads into one entry per CDR3 protein, no DNA. This sample's table has some 100,000 distinct CDR3 sequences. The specimen was blood. The source is a human donor with ulcerative colitis or Crohn's disease, or a healthy co-twin of an affected twin (not recorded which).

The gene calls are TRBV5-5 and TRBJ1-1; the D call of TRBD1 rests on TCRdb alone, since no DNA is present to check it. CDR1 is SGHKS and CDR2 is YYEKEE in the germline V gene (reference sequence). The CDR3 covers 18 residues. CDR3 sequence reads: CASSLDRTGGIVNTEAFF.

The chain links TRBV7-6 to TRBJ2-7; TCRdb's assignment of TRBD2 cannot be checked, as there is no DNA. Germline V gene sequence: CDR1 SGHVS, CDR2 FNYEAQ. The CDR3 loop spans 18 amino acids. The CDR3 sequence: CASSAGVPSGGSLVEQYF.

The genes are TRBV12-3 or TRBV12-4 and TRBJ2-3. This CDR3 spans 15 amino acids. CDR3 residues: CASSFYGDSTDTQYF.

The rearrangement joins TRBV20-1 to TRBJ2-5. Per the germline V gene, CDR1 is DFQATT and CDR2 is SNEGSKA (reference sequence). CDR3 size: 12 residues. The CDR3: CSASYTQETQYF.

CDR3 amino acids: CASSPGSTQETQYF. This chain connects TRBV5-1 to TRBJ2-5; TCRdb's D gene call, TRBD1, goes unchecked for lack of DNA. CDR3 length: 14 residues. The germline gives CDR1 SGHRS, CDR2 YFSETQ.

The chain joins TRBV5-1 to TRBJ2-1; the D call from TCRdb, TRBD2, cannot be confirmed without DNA. From germline, CDR1 is SGHRS and CDR2 YFSETQ. The CDR3 runs 14 residues. CDR3 sequence: CASSLAGDSHEQFF.

The chain's CDR3 is CASSLTGPAGGDTQYF. This chain joins TRBV5-1 and TRBJ2-3; TCRdb picks TRBD2, but there is no DNA to check that call. CDR3 length equals 16 residues. Germline V gives CDR1 SGHRS, CDR2 YFSETQ.

The gene calls are TRBV29-1 and TRBJ2-5; TCRdb lists TRBD1, though no DNA is available to test this call. This CDR3 spans 13 amino acids. The germline CDR1 and CDR2 sequences are SQVTM and ANQGSEA. The CDR3 sequence: CSVLGQFDETQYF. The whole variable domain, remainder taken from reference TRBV29-1 and TRBJ2-5, is SAVISQKPSRDICQRGTSLTIQCQVDSQVTMMFWYRQQPGQSLTLIATANQGSEATYESGFVIDKFPISRPNLTFSTLTVSNMSPEDSSIYLCSVLGQFDETQYFGPGTRLLVL.